The text below deals with one T cell receptor beta chain. This entry is derived from a study of blood T cell repertoires in COVID-19. Study information: PBMCs, B-cell-depleted T cells, or T cells were the source of the cDNA or gDNA that made up the material.

Profiled with immunoSEQ multiplex PCR; TCRdb holds only in-frame clones, not every one. There are about 26,000 clones in the sample; 80% to 90% occur only once, and about 3% lies in the top ten. The germline gives CDR1 SGHRS, CDR2 YFSETQ. Trimming shortened V by 0 bases and J by 4 bases, and 10 bases separated the two germline ends. The CDR3 spans 14 residues. Sequencing input: peripheral blood. The rearrangement uses TRBV5-1 and TRBJ2-5; the D gene is possibly TRBD2 (5 bases). The sequence came from a human donor in a cohort sampled during active COVID-19. The CDR3 is CASSLDTGIETQYF. The CDR3 DNA is TGCGCCAGCAGCTTGGATACGGGGATAGAGACCCAGTACTTC.